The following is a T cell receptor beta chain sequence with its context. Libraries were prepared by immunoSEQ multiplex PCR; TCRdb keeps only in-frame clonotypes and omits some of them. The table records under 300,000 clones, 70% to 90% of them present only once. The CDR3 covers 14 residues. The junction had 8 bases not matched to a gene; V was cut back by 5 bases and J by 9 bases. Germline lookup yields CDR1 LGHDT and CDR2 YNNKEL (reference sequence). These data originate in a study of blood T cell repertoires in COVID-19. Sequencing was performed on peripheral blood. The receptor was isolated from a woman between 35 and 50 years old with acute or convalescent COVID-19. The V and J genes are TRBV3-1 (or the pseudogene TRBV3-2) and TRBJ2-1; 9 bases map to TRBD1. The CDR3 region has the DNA TGTGCCAGCAGCGTACGGACAGGGGTACGTGAGCAGTTCTTC. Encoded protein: CASSVRTGVREQFF.